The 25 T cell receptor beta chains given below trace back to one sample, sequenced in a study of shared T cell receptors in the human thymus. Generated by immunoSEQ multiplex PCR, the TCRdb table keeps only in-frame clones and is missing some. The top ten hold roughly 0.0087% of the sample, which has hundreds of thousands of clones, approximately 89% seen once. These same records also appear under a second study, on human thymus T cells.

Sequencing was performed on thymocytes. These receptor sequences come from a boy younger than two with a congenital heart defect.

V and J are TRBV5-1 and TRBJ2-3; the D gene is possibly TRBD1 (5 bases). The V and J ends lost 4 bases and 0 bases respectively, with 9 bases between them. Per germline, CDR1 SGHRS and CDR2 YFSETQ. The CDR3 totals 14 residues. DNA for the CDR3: TGCGCCAGCAGCGGGGCGCAGAGCACAGATACGCAGTATTTT. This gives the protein CASSGAQSTDTQYF.

The CDR3 DNA follows: TGTGTCAGAAGCTTGTGCCGGGACAGGGGTAAAAGTCTGGCCTATGGCTACACCTTC. This translates into CVRSLCRDRGKSLAYGYTF. The chain joins TRBV7-5 to TRBJ1-2; no DNA check was done on the table's D call, TRBD1. TRBV7-5 is assigned pseudogene status. CDR3 length: 19 residues.

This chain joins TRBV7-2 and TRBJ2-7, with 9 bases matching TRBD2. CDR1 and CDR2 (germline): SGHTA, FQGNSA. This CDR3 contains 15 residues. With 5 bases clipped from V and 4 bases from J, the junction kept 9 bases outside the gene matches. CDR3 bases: TGTGCCAGCAGCACACCTAGCGGGATAGGATACGAGCAGTACTTC. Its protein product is CASSTPSGIGYEQYF.

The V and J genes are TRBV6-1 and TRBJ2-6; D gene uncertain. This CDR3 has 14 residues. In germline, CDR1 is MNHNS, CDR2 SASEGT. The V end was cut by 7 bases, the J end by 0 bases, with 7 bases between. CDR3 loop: CASIAVSGANVLTF. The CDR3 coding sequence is TGTGCCAGCATAGCAGTCTCTGGGGCCAACGTCCTGACTTTC.

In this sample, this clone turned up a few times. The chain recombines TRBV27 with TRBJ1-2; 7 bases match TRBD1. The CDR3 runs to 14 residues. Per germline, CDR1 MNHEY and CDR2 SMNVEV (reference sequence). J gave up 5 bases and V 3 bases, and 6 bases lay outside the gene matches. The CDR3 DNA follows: TGTGCCAGCAGTTTCTCTGGGACAGAATATGGCTACACCTTC. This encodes CASSFSGTEYGYTF.

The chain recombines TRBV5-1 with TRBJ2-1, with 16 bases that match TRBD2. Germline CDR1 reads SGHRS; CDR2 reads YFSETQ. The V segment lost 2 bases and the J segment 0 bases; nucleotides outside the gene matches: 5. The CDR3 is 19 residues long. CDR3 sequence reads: CASSLGGLAGGPSYNEQFF. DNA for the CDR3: TGCGCCAGCAGCTTAGGGGGACTAGCGGGAGGGCCCTCCTACAATGAGCAGTTCTTC.

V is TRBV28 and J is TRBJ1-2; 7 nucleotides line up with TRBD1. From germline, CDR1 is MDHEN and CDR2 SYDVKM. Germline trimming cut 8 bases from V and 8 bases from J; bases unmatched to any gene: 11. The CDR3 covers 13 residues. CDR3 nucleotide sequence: TGTGCCAGCGGGGAAGGGGGCATGGGGGGCTACACCTTC. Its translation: CASGEGGMGGYTF.

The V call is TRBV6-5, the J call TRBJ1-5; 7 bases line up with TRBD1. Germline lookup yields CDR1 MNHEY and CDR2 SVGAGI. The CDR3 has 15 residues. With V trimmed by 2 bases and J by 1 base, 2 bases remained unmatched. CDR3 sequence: CASSYKTGSNQPQHF. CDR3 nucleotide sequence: TGTGCCAGCAGTTACAAGACAGGGAGCAATCAGCCCCAGCATTTT.

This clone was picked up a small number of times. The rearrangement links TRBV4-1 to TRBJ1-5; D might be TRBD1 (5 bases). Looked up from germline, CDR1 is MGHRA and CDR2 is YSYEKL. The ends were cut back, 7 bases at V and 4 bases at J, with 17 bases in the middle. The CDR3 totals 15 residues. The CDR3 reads CASTDTVGDNQPQHF. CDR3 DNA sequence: TGCGCCAGCACCGACACTGTAGGGGATAATCAGCCCCAGCATTTT.

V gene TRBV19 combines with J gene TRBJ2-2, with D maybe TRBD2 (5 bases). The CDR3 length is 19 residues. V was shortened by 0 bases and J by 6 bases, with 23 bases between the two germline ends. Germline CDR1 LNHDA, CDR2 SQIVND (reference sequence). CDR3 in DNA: TGTGCCAGTAGTATAGATCAGAGTGGCGTGCTAGCACGCCCCGGGGAGCTGTTTTTT. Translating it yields CASSIDQSGVLARPGELFF.

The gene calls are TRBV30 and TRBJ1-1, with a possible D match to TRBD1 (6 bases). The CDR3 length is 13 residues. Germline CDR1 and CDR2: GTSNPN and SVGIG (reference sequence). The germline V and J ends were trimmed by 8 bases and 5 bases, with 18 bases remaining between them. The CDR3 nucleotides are TGTGCCAGACAGGAGCTGAGAGGGACTGAAGCTTTCTTT. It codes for CARQELRGTEAFF. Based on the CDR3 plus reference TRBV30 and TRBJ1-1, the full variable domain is SQTIHQWPATLVQPVGSPLSLECTVEGTSNPNLYWYRQAAGRGLQLLFYSVGIGQISSEVPQNLSASRPQDRQFILSSKKLLLSDSGFYLCARQELRGTEAFFGQGTRLTVV.

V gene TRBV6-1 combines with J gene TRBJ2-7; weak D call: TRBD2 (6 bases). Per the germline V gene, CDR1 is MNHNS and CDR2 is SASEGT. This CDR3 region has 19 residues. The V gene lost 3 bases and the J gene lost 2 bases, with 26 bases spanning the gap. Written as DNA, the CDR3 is TGTGCCAGCAGTGACTTCACTAGCCAACAGCCCAATGATACCTACGAGCAGTACTTC. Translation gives CASSDFTSQQPNDTYEQYF.

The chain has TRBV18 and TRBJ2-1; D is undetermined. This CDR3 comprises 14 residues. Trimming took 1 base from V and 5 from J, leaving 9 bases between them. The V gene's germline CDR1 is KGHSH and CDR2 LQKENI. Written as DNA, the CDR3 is TGTGCCAGCTCACCACGAGTCACCGACAATGAGCAGTTCTTC. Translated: CASSPRVTDNEQFF.

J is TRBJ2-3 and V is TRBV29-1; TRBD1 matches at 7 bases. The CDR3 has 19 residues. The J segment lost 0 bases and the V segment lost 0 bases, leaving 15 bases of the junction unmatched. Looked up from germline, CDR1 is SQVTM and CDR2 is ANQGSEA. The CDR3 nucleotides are TGCAGCGTTGAAGATAGTTCGGGACAGAAATTATCTAGCACAGATACGCAGTATTTT. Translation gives CSVEDSSGQKLSSTDTQYF.

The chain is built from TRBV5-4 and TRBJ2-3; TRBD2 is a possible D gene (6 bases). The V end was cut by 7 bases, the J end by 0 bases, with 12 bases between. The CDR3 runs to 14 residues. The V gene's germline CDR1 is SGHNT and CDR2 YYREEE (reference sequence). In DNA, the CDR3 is TGTGCCAGCGGCGGCGGGAATAGCACAGATACGCAGTATTTT. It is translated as CASGGGNSTDTQYF. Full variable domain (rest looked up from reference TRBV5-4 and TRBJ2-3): ETGVTQSPTHLIKTRGQQVTLRCSSQSGHNTVSWYQQALGQGPQFIFQYYREEENGRGNFPPRFSGLQFPNYSSELNVNALELDDSALYLCASGGGNSTDTQYFGPGTRLTVL.

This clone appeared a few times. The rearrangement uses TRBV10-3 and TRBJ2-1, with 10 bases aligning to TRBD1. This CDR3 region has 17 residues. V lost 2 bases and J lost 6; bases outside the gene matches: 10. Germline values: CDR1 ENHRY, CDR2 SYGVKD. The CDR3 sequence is CAISEDKGDRGGNEQFF. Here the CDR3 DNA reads TGTGCCATCAGTGAGGATAAGGGGGACAGGGGAGGCAATGAGCAGTTCTTC.

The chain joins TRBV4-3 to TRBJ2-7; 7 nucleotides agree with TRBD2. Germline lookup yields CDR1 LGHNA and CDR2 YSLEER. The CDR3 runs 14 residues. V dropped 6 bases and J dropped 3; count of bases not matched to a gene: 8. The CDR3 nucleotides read TGCGCCAGCAGTAGGACTAGAACTATCTACGAGCAGTACTTC. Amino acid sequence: CASSRTRTIYEQYF.

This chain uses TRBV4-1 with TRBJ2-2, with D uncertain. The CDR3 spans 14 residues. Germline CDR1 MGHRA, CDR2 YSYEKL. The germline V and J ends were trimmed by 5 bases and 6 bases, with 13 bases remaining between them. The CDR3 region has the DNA TGCGCCAGCAGCGTAGCCCCAGATTCCGGGGAGCTGTTTTTT. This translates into CASSVAPDSGELFF.

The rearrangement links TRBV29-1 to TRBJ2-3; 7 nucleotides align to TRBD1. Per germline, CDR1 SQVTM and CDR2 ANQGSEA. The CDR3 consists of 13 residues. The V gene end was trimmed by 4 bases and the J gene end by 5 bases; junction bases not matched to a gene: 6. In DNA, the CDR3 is TGCAGCGTTGCAGGGGGTGGTGGAGATACGCAGTATTTT. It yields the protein CSVAGGGGDTQYF.

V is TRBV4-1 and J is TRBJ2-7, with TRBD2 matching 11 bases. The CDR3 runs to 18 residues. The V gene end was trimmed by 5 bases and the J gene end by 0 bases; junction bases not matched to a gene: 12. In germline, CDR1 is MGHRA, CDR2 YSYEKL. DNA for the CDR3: TGCGCCAGCAGCGGTGTAGCGGGAGGGGAATCTAGCTCCTACGAGCAGTACTTC. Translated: CASSGVAGGESSSYEQYF.

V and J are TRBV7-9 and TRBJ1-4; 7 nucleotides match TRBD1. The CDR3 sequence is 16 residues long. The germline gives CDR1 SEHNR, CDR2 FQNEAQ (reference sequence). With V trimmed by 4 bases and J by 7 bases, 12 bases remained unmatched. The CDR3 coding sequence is TGTGCCAGCAGCTCTGGGGAGACAGGGATCGGTGAAAAACTGTTTTTT. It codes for CASSSGETGIGEKLFF.

CDR3 bases: TGTGCCAGCAGCATGGACAGGGGCCTGAACACTGAAGCTTTCTTT. Its translation: CASSMDRGLNTEAFF. The V gene is TRBV9, the J gene TRBJ1-1, with 9 nucleotides matching TRBD1. Germline loops: CDR1 SGDLS, CDR2 YYNGEE. V shed 4 bases, J shed 0 bases, and the junction held 4 bases outside the gene matches. The CDR3 spans 15 residues.

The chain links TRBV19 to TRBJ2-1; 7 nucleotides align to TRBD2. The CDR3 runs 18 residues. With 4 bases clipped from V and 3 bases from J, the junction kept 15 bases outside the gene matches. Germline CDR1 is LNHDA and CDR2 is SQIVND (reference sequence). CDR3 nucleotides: TGTGCCAGTAGTACAGTTGGGGGAGGGCGCCCTCTCTACAATGAGCAGTTCTTC. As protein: CASSTVGGGRPLYNEQFF.

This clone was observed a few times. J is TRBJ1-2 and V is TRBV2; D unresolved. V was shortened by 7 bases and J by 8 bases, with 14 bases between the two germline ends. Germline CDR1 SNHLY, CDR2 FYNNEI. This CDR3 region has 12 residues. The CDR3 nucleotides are TGTGCCAGCACCCCTCTCGGGAAGGGCTACACCTTC. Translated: CASTPLGKGYTF.

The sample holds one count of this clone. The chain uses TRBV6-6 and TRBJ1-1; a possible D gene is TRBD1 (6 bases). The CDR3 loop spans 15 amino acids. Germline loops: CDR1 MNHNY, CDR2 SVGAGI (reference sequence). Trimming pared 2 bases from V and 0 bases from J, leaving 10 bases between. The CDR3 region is CASSYAGGLNTEAFF. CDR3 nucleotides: TGTGCCAGCAGTTACGCGGGGGGCTTGAACACTGAAGCTTTCTTT.